The table lists the clone carrying this TCR beta chain with many counts. Its antigen remains unknown. Amplified TCR beta CDR3 regions came from RNA transcripts. The TCR CDR3 was amplified in a first-round RT-PCR using the HTBI primer set. TCRdb reprocessed the multiplex PCR reads via MiXCR and lists one record per CDR3 protein. The data show around 420,000 distinct CDR3 sequences, around 14% seen once. This sample is drawn from a study of T cells in Graves' hyperthyroidism and ophthalmopathy. Study details: Peripheral blood was secured at the point of initial diagnosis, before any treatment. Findings and caveats of the study: Also found in blood were most expanded thyroid clonotypes above 0.001.

The study excluded patients with uncontrolled infection, other autoimmune disease, pregnancy or lactation. Diagnosis rested on symptoms, serum thyroxine and TRAb, thyroid ultrasound, and orbital computed tomography. This sequence was found in a woman between 18 and 29 years old with Graves' hyperthyroidism. Sample: blood.

The CDR3 sequence: CASSLLRTGDDSPLHF. The CDR3 coding sequence is TGTGCCAGCAGCCTTCTCAGGACAGGGGACGATTCACCCCTCCACTTT. J is TRBJ1-6 and V is TRBV3-1; TRBD1 matches at 9 bases. The CDR3 is 16 amino acids. V lost 4 bases, J lost 8 bases, and 9 bases stayed unmatched. From germline, CDR1 is LGHDT and CDR2 YNNKEL (reference sequence).